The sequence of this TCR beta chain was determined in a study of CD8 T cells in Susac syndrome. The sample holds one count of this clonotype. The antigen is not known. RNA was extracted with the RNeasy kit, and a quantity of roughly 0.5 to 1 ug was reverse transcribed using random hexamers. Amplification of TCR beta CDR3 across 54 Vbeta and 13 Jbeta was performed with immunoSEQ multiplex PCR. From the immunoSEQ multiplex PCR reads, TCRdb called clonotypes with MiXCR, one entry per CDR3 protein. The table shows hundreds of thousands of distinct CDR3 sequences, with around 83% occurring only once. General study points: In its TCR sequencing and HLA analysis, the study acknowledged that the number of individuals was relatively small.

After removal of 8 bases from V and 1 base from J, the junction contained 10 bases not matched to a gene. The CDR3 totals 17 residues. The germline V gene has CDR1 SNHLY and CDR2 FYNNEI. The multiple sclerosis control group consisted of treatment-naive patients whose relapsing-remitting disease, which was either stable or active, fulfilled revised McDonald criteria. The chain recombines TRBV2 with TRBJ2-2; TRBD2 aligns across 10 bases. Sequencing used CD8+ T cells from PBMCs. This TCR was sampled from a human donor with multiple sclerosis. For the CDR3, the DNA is TGTGCCAGCGACAATCGCAGGACTAGCGGGAACACCGGGGAGCTGTTTTTT. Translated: CASDNRRTSGNTGELFF.